The next 26 T cell receptor beta chains were all read from a single sample in a study of blood T cells in healthy people across ages. A second PCR, run for about 7 to 11 cycles, used a sample-barcoded 5' primer plus a J-beta primer mix. A single record per CDR3 protein comes from TCRdb applying MiXCR to the 5' RACE reads. Among around 1.5 million distinct CDR3 sequences listed, about 35% were seen once. The sample was blood. The receptors were gathered from a young woman in good health.

This clonotype appeared many times. The genes are TRBV20-1 and TRBJ2-7; 9 positions agree with TRBD1. Germline CDR1 reads DFQATT; CDR2 reads SNEGSKA (reference sequence). Trimming cost V 6 bases and J 2 bases; bases outside gene matches: 8. The CDR3 runs 14 residues. The CDR3 DNA reads TGCAGTGCCCTCCTGGGGGACAGGGCCTACGAGCAGTACTTC. This translates into CSALLGDRAYEQYF.

This clonotype appeared a few times. The chain is built from TRBV10-3 and TRBJ1-1; unclear D gene. The CDR3 totals 13 residues. Germline CDR1 ENHRY, CDR2 SYGVKD. V lost 7 bases, J lost 1 base, and 10 bases lay in between. CDR3 region: CAINLTPNTEAFF. CDR3 sequence (DNA): TGTGCCATCAACTTGACACCGAACACTGAAGCTTTCTTT.

J is TRBJ2-1 and V is TRBV3-1, with 7 bases identical to TRBD1. The V segment lost 5 bases and the J segment 2 bases; nucleotides outside the gene matches: 12. CDR3 length equals 17 residues. CDR1 is LGHDT and CDR2 is YNNKEL in the germline V gene (reference sequence). CDR3 coding DNA: TGTGCCAGCAGCTTTCGACAGGGCTTATTCCCCTACAATGAGCAGTTCTTC. Translated: CASSFRQGLFPYNEQFF.

The chain combines TRBV10-3 with TRBJ1-6; 9 bases are shared with TRBD1. The V gene's germline CDR1 is ENHRY and CDR2 SYGVKD. The V gene end was trimmed by 6 bases and the J gene end by 14 bases; junction bases not matched to a gene: 8. This CDR3 comprises 13 residues. The chain's CDR3 is CAIRDRGFVTLHF. The CDR3 DNA reads TGTGCCATCAGGGACAGGGGATTTGTGACCCTCCACTTT.

The rearrangement uses TRBV20-1 and TRBJ2-1; 8 positions match TRBD2. The CDR3 sequence is 17 residues long. CDR1 and CDR2 (germline): DFQATT, SNEGSKA (reference sequence). Trimming at V came to 0 bases and at J to 3 bases, leaving 10 bases not matched to a gene. Here the CDR3 reads CSARDLISGSLYNEQFF. As DNA, the CDR3 is TGCAGTGCTAGAGACCTTATAAGCGGGAGTCTCTACAATGAGCAGTTCTTC.

The V call is TRBV3-1, the J call TRBJ1-1, with D unclear. CDR1 is LGHDT, CDR2 YNNKEL, per germline (reference sequence). The CDR3 is 11 residues long. V was pared by 1 base and J by 8 bases, with 5 bases between. The CDR3 loop is CASSQGQEAFF. DNA of the CDR3: TGTGCCAGCAGCCAAGGGCAGGAAGCTTTCTTT.

This clonotype was detected a few times. CDR3 sequence: CASSPREQAEAFF. DNA for the CDR3: TGTGCCAGCAGCCCTAGGGAGCAGGCTGAAGCTTTCTTT. The rearrangement uses TRBV3-1 and TRBJ1-1; no firm D call. The germline V gene encodes CDR1 LGHDT and CDR2 YNNKEL (reference sequence). V was cut by 4 bases and J by 6 bases, with 12 bases left in between. CDR3 size: 13 residues.

This sequence joins TRBV3-1 and TRBJ1-1, with 7 bases aligning to TRBD1. The CDR3 has 16 amino acids. V was pared by 4 bases and J by 3 bases, with 11 bases of the junction left unmatched. The germline V gene encodes CDR1 LGHDT and CDR2 YNNKEL (reference sequence). CDR3 sequence: CASSPKRTGRYTEAFF. Written as DNA, the CDR3 is TGTGCCAGCAGCCCGAAGAGGACAGGTCGGTACACTGAAGCTTTCTTT.

This clonotype was detected a few times. The rearrangement links TRBV21-1 to TRBJ1-6; the table's D call TRBD1 went unverified against the DNA. TRBV21-1 is termed a pseudogene. The CDR3 totals 15 residues. CDR3: CASSKFGQYNSPLHF. CDR3 DNA sequence: TGTGCCAGCAGCAAATTCGGACAGTATAATTCACCCCTCCACTTT.

About this clonotype: No conserved phenylalanine or tryptophan ends this CDR3, so it is likely a read error. In DNA form, the CDR3 reads TGTGCCAGCAGCTTAGTTCTGGCGGAGACCCAGTACTCC. Protein product: CASSLVLAETQYS. V usage is TRBV7-9 and J usage is TRBJ2-7; D gene uncertain. The J call is in doubt because the DNA end fits TRBJ2-5 better. Germline V CDR1 and CDR2: SEHNR, FQNEAQ (reference sequence). The CDR3 is made up of 13 amino acids.

Remarks on this clonotype: A much larger clonotype is one base distant, so this may be a read error. The CDR3 sequence: CSARAPSGGGSEQFF. In nucleotides, the CDR3 is TGCAGTGCTAGGGCACCTAGCGGGGGGGGAAGTGAGCAGTTCTTC. J is TRBJ2-1 and V is TRBV20-1, with TRBD2 matching over 12 bases. Germline values: CDR1 DFQATT, CDR2 SNEGSKA (reference sequence). The CDR3 totals 15 residues. V shed 3 bases, J shed 9 bases, and the junction held 9 bases outside the gene matches.

The chain couples TRBV4-1 to TRBJ2-1; D possibly corresponds to TRBD2 (6 bases). The CDR3 spans 16 residues. V was trimmed by 1 base and J by 5 bases, leaving 15 bases between them. CDR1 is MGHRA, CDR2 YSYEKL, per germline. CDR3 nucleotides: TGCGCCAGCAGCCAAGTCGTTGGGAGGCTGGACAATGAGCAGTTCTTC. Translation: CASSQVVGRLDNEQFF.

The chain joins TRBV7-6 to TRBJ1-1, with D uncertain. V dropped 5 bases and J dropped 0 bases, with 16 bases sitting between them. This CDR3 has 16 amino acids. Germline assignment: CDR1 SGHVS and CDR2 FNYEAQ. The CDR3 sequence: CASSASHGSMNTEAFF. The DNA for the CDR3 is TGTGCCAGCAGCGCCAGCCACGGTTCGATGAACACTGAAGCTTTCTTT.

Written as DNA, the CDR3 is TGTGCCAGCAGTACGGGGTTCGGGCTCAATAATTCACCCCTCCACTTT. This gives the protein CASSTGFGLNNSPLHF. V usage is TRBV12-3 or TRBV12-4 and J usage is TRBJ1-6, with D hard to call. The CDR3 contains 16 residues. Trimming stripped 5 bases from V and 5 bases from J, with 16 bases between.

J is TRBJ2-2 and V is TRBV6-5; TRBD2 aligns across 8 bases. Losses at the gene ends were 6 bases for V and 8 bases for J; bases not matched to a gene: 11. Germline V gene lookup returns CDR1 MNHEY and CDR2 SVGAGI. CDR3 size: 15 residues. The CDR3 DNA is TGTGCCAGCAGCCCGGGACCAGCGGGGGTGGGGGAGCTGTTTTTT. Its translation is CASSPGPAGVGELFF.

The V call is TRBV6-2 or TRBV6-3, the J call TRBJ2-1, with D uncertain. The V end was cut by 5 bases, the J end by 4 bases, with 6 bases between. Per germline, CDR1 MNHEY and CDR2 SVGEGT. The CDR3 consists of 12 residues. The CDR3 coding sequence is TGTGCCAGCAGTACCCTTTACAATGAGCAGTTCTTC. Its translation is CASSTLYNEQFF.

The chain joins TRBV6-6 to TRBJ1-6; D gene ambiguous. V lost 6 bases, J lost 7 bases, and 16 bases lay in between. Germline CDR1 and CDR2: MNHNY and SVGAGI (reference sequence). This CDR3 is 15 amino acids long. This chain's CDR3 is CASSPLPGRNSPLHF. The CDR3 DNA reads as TGTGCCAGCAGCCCCCTCCCTGGGCGAAATTCACCCCTCCACTTT.

The J gene is TRBJ1-2, the V gene TRBV4-1, with 8 bases lining up with TRBD1. CDR1 and CDR2 (germline): MGHRA, YSYEKL. The V segment lost 1 base and the J segment 4 bases; nucleotides outside the gene matches: 5. The CDR3 is 15 residues long. CDR3 amino acids: CASSQVGQALYGYTF. In DNA, the CDR3 is TGCGCCAGCAGCCAAGTGGGACAGGCGCTCTATGGCTACACCTTC.

In this sample, this clonotype turned up many times. V usage is TRBV12-3 or TRBV12-4 and J usage is TRBJ2-7; perhaps TRBD1 as D (6 bases). The CDR3 has 14 amino acids. Trimming pared 5 bases from V and 2 bases from J, leaving 13 bases between. CDR3: CASSPSSGAYEQYF. The DNA for the CDR3 is TGTGCCAGCAGTCCATCCTCAGGGGCCTACGAGCAGTACTTC.

The chain combines TRBV7-9 with TRBJ2-3; D unresolved. The CDR3 runs to 16 residues. Per the germline V gene, CDR1 is SEHNR and CDR2 is FQNEAQ (reference sequence). V lost 2 bases and J lost 0, with 12 bases in between. CDR3 region: CASSLMVYSSTDTQYF. CDR3 nucleotides: TGTGCCAGCAGCTTAATGGTATACTCTAGCACAGATACGCAGTATTTT.

The sample holds a few counts of this clonotype. The V call is TRBV4-2, the J call TRBJ1-5, with D perhaps TRBD1 (5 bases). Germline lookup yields CDR1 LGHNA and CDR2 YNFKEQ. The CDR3 has 15 amino acids. V was trimmed by 4 bases and J by 2 bases, leaving 12 bases between them. As DNA, the CDR3 is TGTGCCAGCAGCCGCGCGGGGGAAGGCAATCAGCCCCAGCATTTT. This translates into CASSRAGEGNQPQHF.

This clonotype was observed many times. The chain uses TRBV10-3 and TRBJ2-5; the D is unclear. The CDR3 runs to 14 residues. Germline loops: CDR1 ENHRY, CDR2 SYGVKD. V was pared by 3 bases and J by 2 bases, with 10 bases between. CDR3 residues: CAISEGRAQETQYF. In DNA form, the CDR3 reads TGTGCCATCAGTGAAGGACGGGCACAAGAGACCCAGTACTTC.

CDR3 region: CASTYATGLKSSEQYF. The CDR3 nucleotides are TGCGCCAGCACCTATGCGACAGGCCTCAAGTCGAGCGAGCAGTACTTC. This chain connects TRBV5-1 to TRBJ2-7; perhaps TRBD1 as D (6 bases). The CDR3 covers 16 residues. CDR1 and CDR2 from the germline V gene are SGHRS and YFSETQ. V lost 6 bases and J lost 6, with 25 bases in between.

This clonotype was picked up many times. This sequence joins TRBV4-1 and TRBJ1-2; 11 positions match TRBD1. With 1 base clipped from V and 8 bases from J, the junction kept 6 bases outside the gene matches. This CDR3 contains 15 residues. Germline lookup yields CDR1 MGHRA and CDR2 YSYEKL. The CDR3 bases are TGCGCCAGCAGCCAAGCCCGGACAGGGGGCGAAGGCTACACCTTC. Amino acids: CASSQARTGGEGYTF.

This clonotype was detected only a few times. This chain uses TRBV7-2 with TRBJ2-1; possible D gene TRBD2, 6 bases. Germline V lookup: CDR1 SGHTA, CDR2 FQGNSA. This CDR3 has 16 amino acids. The germline V and J ends were trimmed by 5 bases and 4 bases, with 18 bases remaining between them. For the CDR3, the DNA is TGTGCCAGCAGCCCTGACGGAGGGAGGTTTTACAATGAGCAGTTCTTC. It encodes CASSPDGGRFYNEQFF.

CDR3 amino acids: CASSQDRGITSPLHF. CDR3 DNA: TGCGCCAGCAGCCAAGATAGAGGGATAACGTCACCCCTCCACTTT. V gene TRBV4-1 combines with J gene TRBJ1-6; D gene unclear. Germline CDR1 MGHRA, CDR2 YSYEKL. With 0 bases removed from V and 10 bases from J, the gap between germline ends came to 13 bases. The CDR3 is made up of 15 amino acids.